What follows is one T cell receptor beta chain and its context. This entry comes from a study of shared clonotypes between healthy human individuals. TCRdb's table, derived via immunoSEQ multiplex PCR, lists solely in-frame clones and lacks some. This table holds 950,000 to 1,100,000 clones, about 76% found once. Losses at the gene ends were 0 bases for V and 2 bases for J; bases not matched to a gene: 4. The V gene's germline CDR1 is KGHSH and CDR2 LQKENI. The CDR3 has 16 residues. Donors were healthy HIV-negative adults without recently reported acute infections or vaccinations. The chain carries TRBV18 and TRBJ2-5, with 9 bases identical to TRBD2. The sequence derives from a man between 18 and 35 years old in good health. The specimen sequenced was memory CD4+ T cells sorted from blood. Specified subset: CD45RA-negative fraction. This chain's CDR3 is CASSPPAGGEQETQYF. The CDR3 nucleotides are TGTGCCAGCTCACCACCAGCGGGGGGTGAACAAGAGACCCAGTACTTC.